This T cell receptor (beta chain) was captured in a study of PD-1 blockade in classical Hodgkin lymphoma. Comment on this clone: Its antigen remains unidentified.

The CDR3 has 15 residues. V was trimmed by 3 bases and J by 1 base, leaving 10 bases between them. Germline assignment: CDR1 KGHSH and CDR2 LQKENI. Sequenced by immunoSEQ multiplex PCR; TCRdb stores in-frame clones only, minus some. The sample holds more than 75,000 clones, under 95% seen once. Study outcomes and limitations: At baseline, newly diagnosed patients reportedly showed less TCR diversity than healthy donors. Individuals initiating nivolumab under 1 year after ASCT were excluded. Although disease activity or prior therapy may be involved, causes of the repertoire differences remain undefined. TCR diversity in CD4+, not CD8+, cells rose significantly by C4D1.

Time point reported: cycle 4 day 1 (C4D1), after less than seven weeks of nivolumab. In every patient, relapse followed autologous stem cell transplantation, while exposure to brentuximab vedotin differed. This sequence originates from a human donor with classical Hodgkin lymphoma. Sample: peripheral blood mononuclear cells (PBMCs), taken before the fourth cycle of nivolumab. The chain is built from TRBV18 and TRBJ1-5; tentative D call: TRBD1 (6 bases). Written as DNA, the CDR3 is TGTGCCAGCTCACCGTCCAGGGGAAGCAATCAGCCCCAGCATTTT. Protein product: CASSPSRGSNQPQHF.